The TCR beta chain under discussion was sequenced for a study of cytomegalovirus exposure and HLA in healthy donors. Both 60 Vbeta primers and 13 Jbeta primers went into the PCR. Clones were sequenced by immunoSEQ multiplex PCR, and TCRdb holds only the in-frame ones, with some missing. This table has about 210,000 clones, roughly 82% appearing once. This clone was counted a few times. The CDR3 has 14 amino acids. Germline lookup yields CDR1 MNHEY and CDR2 SVGAGI. With 6 bases clipped from V and 7 bases from J, the junction kept 9 bases outside the gene matches. This sequence joins TRBV6-5 and TRBJ1-2; 9 bases agree with TRBD1. The source is a man aged 35 to 55 in good health and CMV-seropositive. The sequencing input was PBMCs. For the CDR3, the DNA is TGTGCCAGCAGCCTACAGGGGGCCTATGGTGGCTACACCTTC. Protein: CASSLQGAYGGYTF.